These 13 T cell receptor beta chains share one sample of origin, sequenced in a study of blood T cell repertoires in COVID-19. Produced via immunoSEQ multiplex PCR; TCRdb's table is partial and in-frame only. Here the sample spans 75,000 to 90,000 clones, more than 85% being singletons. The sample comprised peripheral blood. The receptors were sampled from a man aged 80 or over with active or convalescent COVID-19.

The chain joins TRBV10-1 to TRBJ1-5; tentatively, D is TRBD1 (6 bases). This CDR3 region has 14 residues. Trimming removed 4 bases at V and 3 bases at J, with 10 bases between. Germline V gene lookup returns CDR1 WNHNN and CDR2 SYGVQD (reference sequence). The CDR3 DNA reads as TGCGCCAGCAGTGCCAGGGGTGACAATCAGCCCCAGCATTTT. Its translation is CASSARGDNQPQHF.

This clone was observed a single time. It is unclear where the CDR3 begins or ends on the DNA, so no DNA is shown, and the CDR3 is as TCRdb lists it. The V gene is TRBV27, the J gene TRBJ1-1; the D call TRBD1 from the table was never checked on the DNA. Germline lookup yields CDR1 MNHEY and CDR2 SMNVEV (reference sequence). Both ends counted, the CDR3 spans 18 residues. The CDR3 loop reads CASSPKFWRGGMNTEAFF.

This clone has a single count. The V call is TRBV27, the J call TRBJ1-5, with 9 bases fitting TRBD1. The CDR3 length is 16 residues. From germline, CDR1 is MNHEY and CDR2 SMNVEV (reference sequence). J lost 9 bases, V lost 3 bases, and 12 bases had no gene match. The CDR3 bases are TGTGCCAGCAGTTTCCGCGGGACAGGGCCTCTCATGCCCCAGCATTTT. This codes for CASSFRGTGPLMPQHF.

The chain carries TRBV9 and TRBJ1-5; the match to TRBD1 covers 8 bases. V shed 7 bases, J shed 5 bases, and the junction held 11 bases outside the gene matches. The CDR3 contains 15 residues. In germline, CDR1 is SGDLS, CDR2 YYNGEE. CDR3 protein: CASYQGQGRDQPQHF. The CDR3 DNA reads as TGTGCCAGCTACCAAGGACAGGGAAGGGATCAGCCCCAGCATTTT.

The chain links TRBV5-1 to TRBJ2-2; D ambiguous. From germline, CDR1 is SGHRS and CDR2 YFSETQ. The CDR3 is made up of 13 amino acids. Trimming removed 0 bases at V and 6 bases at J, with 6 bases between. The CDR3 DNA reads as TGCGCCAGCAGCTTGGAGGCGGCCGGGGAGCTGTTTTTT. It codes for CASSLEAAGELFF.

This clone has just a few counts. The CDR3 loop is CASSKRQGVGNTEAFF. CDR3 sequence (DNA): TGTGCCAGTAGTAAAAGACAGGGCGTGGGTAACACTGAAGCTTTCTTT. This rearrangement joins TRBV19 to TRBJ1-1; the match to TRBD1 covers 7 bases. Germline CDR1 reads LNHDA; CDR2 reads SQIVND (reference sequence). The length of the CDR3 is 16 residues. V shed 4 bases, J shed 2 bases, and the junction held 10 bases outside the gene matches.

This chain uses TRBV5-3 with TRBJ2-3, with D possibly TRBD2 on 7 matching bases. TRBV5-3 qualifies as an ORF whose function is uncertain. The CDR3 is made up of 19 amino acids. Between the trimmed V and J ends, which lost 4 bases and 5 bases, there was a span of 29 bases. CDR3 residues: CARSPTATLGGLLVDTQYF. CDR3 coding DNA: TGTGCCAGAAGCCCAACCGCTACCCTGGGGGGGCTGCTCGTAGATACGCAGTATTTT.

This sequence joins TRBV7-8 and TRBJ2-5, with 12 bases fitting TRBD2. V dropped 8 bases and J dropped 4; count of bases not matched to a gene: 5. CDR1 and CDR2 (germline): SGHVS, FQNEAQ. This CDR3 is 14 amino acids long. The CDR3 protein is CASGASGRVETQYF. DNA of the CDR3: TGTGCCAGCGGAGCTAGCGGGAGGGTAGAGACCCAGTACTTC.

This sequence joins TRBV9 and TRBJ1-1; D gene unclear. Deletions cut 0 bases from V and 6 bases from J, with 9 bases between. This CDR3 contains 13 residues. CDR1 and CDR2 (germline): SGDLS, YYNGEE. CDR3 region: CASSVVGGSEAFF. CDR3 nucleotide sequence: TGTGCCAGCAGCGTAGTCGGAGGGTCTGAAGCTTTCTTT.

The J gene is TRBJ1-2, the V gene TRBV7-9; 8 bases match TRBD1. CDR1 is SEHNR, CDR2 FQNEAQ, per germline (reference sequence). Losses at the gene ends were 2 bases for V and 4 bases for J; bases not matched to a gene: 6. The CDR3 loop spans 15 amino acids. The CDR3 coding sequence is TGTGCCAGCAGCTTATCCCCAGGGGGCAGCTATGGCTACACCTTC. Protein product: CASSLSPGGSYGYTF.

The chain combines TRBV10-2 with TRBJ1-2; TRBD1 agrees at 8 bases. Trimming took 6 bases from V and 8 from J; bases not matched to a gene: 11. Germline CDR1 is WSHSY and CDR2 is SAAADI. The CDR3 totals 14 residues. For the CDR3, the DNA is TGCGCCAGCAGGGGGACAGGAAGAACCCACGGCTACACCTTC. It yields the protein CASRGTGRTHGYTF.

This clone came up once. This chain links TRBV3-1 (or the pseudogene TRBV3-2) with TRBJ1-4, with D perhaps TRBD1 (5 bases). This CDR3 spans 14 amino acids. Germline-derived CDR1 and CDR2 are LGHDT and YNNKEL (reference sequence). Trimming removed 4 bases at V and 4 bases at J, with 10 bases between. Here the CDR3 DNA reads TGTGCCAGCAGCCGGCGGGACTTTAATGAAAAACTGTTTTTT. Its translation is CASSRRDFNEKLFF.

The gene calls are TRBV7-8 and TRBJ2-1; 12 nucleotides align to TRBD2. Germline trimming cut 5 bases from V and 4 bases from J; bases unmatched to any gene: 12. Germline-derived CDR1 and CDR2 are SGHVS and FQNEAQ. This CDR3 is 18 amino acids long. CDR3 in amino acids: CASSRTSGGLVGYNEQFF. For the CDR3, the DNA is TGTGCCAGCAGCCGAACTAGCGGGGGGCTCGTTGGGTACAATGAGCAGTTCTTC.